This T cell receptor (beta chain) was sequenced for a study of T cell responses to AZD1222 COVID-19 vaccine. Study-wide results and caveats: Seropositivity was recorded at baseline in only a handful of AZD1222 recipients. In the spike-specific TCR repertoire, nearly half reportedly target unmutated variant regions.

Sequencing used immunoSEQ multiplex PCR; TCRdb keeps in-frame clones, though not all of them. Here the sample spans 130,000 or so clones, more than 65% being singletons. The CDR3 sequence is 14 residues long. From germline, CDR1 is SGHDT and CDR2 YYEEEE. Losses at the gene ends were 2 bases for V and 5 bases for J; bases not matched to a gene: 5. In regard to this clone: Its antigen is still unknown.

The source is an adult who received the AZD1222 COVID-19 vaccine. The sample here was peripheral blood, taken 28 days after the second AZD1222 dose. V is TRBV5-6 and J is TRBJ2-5; TRBD2 matches 8 bases. The chain's CDR3 is CASSLAGVQETQYF. The CDR3 DNA is TGTGCCAGCAGCTTAGCGGGGGTACAGGAGACCCAGTACTTC. Drawing the rest from reference TRBV5-6 and TRBJ2-5, the complete variable domain is DAGVTQSPTHLIKTRGQQVTLRCSPKSGHDTVSWYQQALGQGPQFIFQYYEEEERQRGNFPDRFSGHQFPNYSSELNVNALLLGDSALYLCASSLAGVQETQYFGPGTRLLVL.